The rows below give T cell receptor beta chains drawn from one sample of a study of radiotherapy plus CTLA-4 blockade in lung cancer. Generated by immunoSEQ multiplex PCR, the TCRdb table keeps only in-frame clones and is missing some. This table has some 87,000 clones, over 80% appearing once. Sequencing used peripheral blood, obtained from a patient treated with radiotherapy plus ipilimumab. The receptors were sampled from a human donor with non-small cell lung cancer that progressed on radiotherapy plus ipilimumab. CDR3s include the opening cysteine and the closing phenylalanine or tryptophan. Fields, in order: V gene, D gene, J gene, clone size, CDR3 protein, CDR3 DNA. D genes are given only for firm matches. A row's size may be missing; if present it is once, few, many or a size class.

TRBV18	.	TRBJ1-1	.	CASSPNIGDTEAFF	TGTGCCAGCTCACCCAACATCGGAGACACTGAAGCTTTCTTT
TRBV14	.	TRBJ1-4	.	CASSHRGLGEKLFF	TGTGCCAGCAGTCATAGAGGGTTAGGGGAAAAACTGTTTTTT
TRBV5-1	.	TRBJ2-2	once	CASSDLTDTGELFF	TGCGCCAGCAGCGACCTGACGGACACCGGGGAGCTGTTTTTT
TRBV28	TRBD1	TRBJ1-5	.	CASSPGTGNQPQHF	TGTGCCAGCAGTCCCGGGACAGGCAATCAGCCCCAGCATTTT
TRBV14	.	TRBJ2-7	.	CASSPPGLSSYEQYF	TGTGCCAGCAGCCCGCCGGGGCTTAGCTCCTACGAGCAGTACTTC
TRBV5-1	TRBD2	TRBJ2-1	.	CASSLSGTSGPWDEQFF	TGCGCCAGCAGCTTGTCCGGGACTAGCGGGCCTTGGGATGAGCAGTTCTTC
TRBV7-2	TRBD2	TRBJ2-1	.	CASSLAPGGRAVRSSYNEQFF	TGTGCCAGCAGCTTAGCCCCGGGGGGGAGGGCCGTAAGGAGCTCCTACAATGAGCAGTTCTTC
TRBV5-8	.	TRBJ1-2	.	CASSQGQSYGYTF	TGTGCCAGCAGCCAAGGGCAGAGCTATGGCTACACCTTC
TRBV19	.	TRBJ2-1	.	CASSIGSWDEQFF	TGTGCCAGTAGTATAGGTAGCTGGGATGAGCAGTTCTTC
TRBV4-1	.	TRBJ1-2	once	CASSQDPDPSYGYTF	TGCGCCAGCAGCCAAGATCCTGACCCATCTTATGGCTACACCTTC
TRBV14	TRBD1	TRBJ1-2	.	CASSQSPGQGNYGYTF	TGTGCCAGCAGCCAATCTCCGGGACAGGGGAACTATGGCTACACCTTC
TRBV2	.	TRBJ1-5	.	CASSVDISNQPQHF	TGTGCCAGCAGTGTGGACATCAGCAATCAGCCCCAGCATTTT
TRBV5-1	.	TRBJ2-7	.	CASSRTVEEQYF	TGCGCCAGCAGCAGGACCGTCGAGGAGCAGTACTTC
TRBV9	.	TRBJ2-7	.	CASSVEPHSYEQYF	TGTGCCAGCAGCGTAGAGCCCCACTCCTACGAGCAGTACTTC
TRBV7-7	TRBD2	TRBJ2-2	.	CASSLLAGTNTGELFF	TGTGCTAGCAGCTTACTAGCGGGGACGAACACCGGGGAGCTGTTTTTT
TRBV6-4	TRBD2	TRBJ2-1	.	CASSEMAGAPDEQFF	TGTGCCAGCAGTGAGATGGCGGGAGCCCCCGATGAGCAGTTCTTC
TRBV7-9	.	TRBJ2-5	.	CASSFSSGQQETQYF	TGTGCCAGCAGCTTTTCTAGTGGACAGCAAGAGACCCAGTACTTC
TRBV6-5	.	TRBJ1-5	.	CASREGDYNQPQHF	TGTGCCAGCAGAGAGGGGGATTACAATCAGCCCCAGCATTTT
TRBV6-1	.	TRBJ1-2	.	CASSEARGYTF	TGTGCCAGCAGTGAAGCCCGGGGCTACACCTTC
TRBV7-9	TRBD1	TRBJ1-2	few	CASSSFGQGGGYTF	TGTGCCAGCAGCTCGTTCGGACAGGGAGGGGGCTACACCTTC
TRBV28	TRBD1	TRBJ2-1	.	CATTRDRVLNEQFF	TGTGCCACCACACGGGACAGGGTTCTGAATGAGCAGTTCTTC
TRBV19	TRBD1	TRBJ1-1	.	CASSTRTGIFTEAFF	TGTGCCAGTAGTACCCGGACAGGAATTTTCACTGAAGCTTTCTTT
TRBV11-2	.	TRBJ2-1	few	CASSDRNGGSYNEQFF	TGTGCCAGCAGCGACCGGAACGGGGGCTCCTACAATGAGCAGTTCTTC
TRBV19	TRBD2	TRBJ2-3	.	CASKVAGADTQYF	TGTGCCAGTAAAGTAGCGGGAGCAGATACGCAGTATTTT
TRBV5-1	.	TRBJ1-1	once	CASSFWGGTEAFF	TGCGCCAGCAGCTTTTGGGGCGGGACTGAAGCTTTCTTT
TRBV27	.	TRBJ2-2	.	CASSLYGGELFF	TGTGCCAGCAGTTTATATGGCGGGGAGCTGTTTTTT
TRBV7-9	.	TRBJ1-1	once	CASSPYSGAGEAFF	TGTGCCAGCAGCCCCTACTCTGGGGCAGGGGAAGCTTTCTTT
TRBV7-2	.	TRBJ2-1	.	CASSFHNEQFF	TGTGCCAGCAGCTTCCACAATGAGCAGTTCTTC
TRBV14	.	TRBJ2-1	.	CASSQGRGSYNEQFF	TGTGCCAGCAGCCAAGGGCGGGGCTCCTACAATGAGCAGTTCTTC
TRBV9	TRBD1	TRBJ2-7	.	CASSAGQSYEQYF	TGTGCCAGCAGCGCGGGACAGTCGTACGAGCAGTACTTC
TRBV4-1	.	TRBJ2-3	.	CASSHPTWGTGTDTQYF	TGCGCCAGCAGCCATCCCACGTGGGGAACCGGCACAGATACGCAGTATTTT
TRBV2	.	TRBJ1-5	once	CASEGTNNQPQHF	TGTGCCAGCGAAGGGACTAACAATCAGCCCCAGCATTTT
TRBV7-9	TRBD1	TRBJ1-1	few	CASSLDRGSEAFF	TGTGCCAGCAGCTTAGACAGGGGGTCTGAAGCTTTCTTT
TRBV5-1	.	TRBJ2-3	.	CASSQTIQDGGVPDTQYF	TGCGCCAGCAGCCAAACAATCCAGGACGGTGGGGTGCCAGATACGCAGTATTTT
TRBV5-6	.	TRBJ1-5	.	CASSLFFGQGVDQPQHF	TGTGCCAGCAGCTTGTTCTTCGGTCAGGGCGTGGATCAGCCCCAGCATTTT
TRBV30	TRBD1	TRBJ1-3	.	CAWGQGFGNTIYF	TGTGCCTGGGGACAGGGTTTTGGAAACACCATATATTTT
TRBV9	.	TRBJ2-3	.	CASSTNPSRGFEDTQYF	TGTGCCAGCAGCACCAACCCTTCGCGGGGATTCGAAGATACGCAGTATTTT
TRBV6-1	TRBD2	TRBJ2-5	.	CASSPRLAQETQYF	TGTGCCAGCAGCCCTAGACTAGCACAAGAGACCCAGTACTTC
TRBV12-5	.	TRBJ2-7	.	CASGLQGVGEQYF	TGTGCTAGTGGTCTACAGGGAGTGGGGGAGCAGTACTTC